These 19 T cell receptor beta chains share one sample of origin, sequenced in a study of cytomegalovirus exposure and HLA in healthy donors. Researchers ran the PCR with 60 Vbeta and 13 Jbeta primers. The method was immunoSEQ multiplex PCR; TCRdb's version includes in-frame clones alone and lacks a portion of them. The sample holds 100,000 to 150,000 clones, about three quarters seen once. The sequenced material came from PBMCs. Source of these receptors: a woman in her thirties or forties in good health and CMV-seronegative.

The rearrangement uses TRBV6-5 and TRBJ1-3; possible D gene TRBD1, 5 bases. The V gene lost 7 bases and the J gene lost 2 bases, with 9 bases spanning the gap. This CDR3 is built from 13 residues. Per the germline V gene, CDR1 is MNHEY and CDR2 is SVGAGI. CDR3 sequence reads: CASNGGAGNTIYF. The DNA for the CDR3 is TGTGCCAGCAACGGGGGGGCTGGAAACACCATATATTTT.

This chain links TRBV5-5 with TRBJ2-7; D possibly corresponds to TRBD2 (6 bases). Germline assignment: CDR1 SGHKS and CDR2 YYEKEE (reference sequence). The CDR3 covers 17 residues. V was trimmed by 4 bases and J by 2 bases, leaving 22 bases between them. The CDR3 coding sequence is TGTGCCAGCAGCCAGGGAGCGGGCGATCCCATGGCCTACGAGCAGTACTTC. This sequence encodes CASSQGAGDPMAYEQYF.

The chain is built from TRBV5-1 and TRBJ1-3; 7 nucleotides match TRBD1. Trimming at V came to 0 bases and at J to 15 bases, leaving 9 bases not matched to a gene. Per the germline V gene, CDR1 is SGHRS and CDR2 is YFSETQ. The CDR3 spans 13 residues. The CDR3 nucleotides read TGCGCCAGCAGCTTGGTCGTTACAGGGGATAAATATTTT. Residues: CASSLVVTGDKYF.

The CDR3 loop is CASSLDSGVGYTF. As DNA, the CDR3 is TGTGCCAGCAGCTTGGATTCCGGGGTCGGCTACACCTTC. V usage is TRBV5-5 and J usage is TRBJ1-2; D gene uncertain. V was trimmed by 0 bases and J by 8 bases, leaving 11 bases between them. Per the germline V gene, CDR1 is SGHKS and CDR2 is YYEKEE (reference sequence). CDR3 length: 13 amino acids.

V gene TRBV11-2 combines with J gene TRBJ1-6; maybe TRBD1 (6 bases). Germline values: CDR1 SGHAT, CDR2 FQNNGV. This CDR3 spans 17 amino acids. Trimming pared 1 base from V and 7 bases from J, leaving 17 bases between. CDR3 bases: TGTGCCAGCAGCTTAGGGGCCAGCAGGGGCGTCAATTCACCCCTCCACTTT. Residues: CASSLGASRGVNSPLHF.

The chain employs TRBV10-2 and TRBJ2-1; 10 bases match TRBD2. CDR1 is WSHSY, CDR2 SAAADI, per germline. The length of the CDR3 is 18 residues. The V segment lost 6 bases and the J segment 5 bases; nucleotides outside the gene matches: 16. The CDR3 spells CASRDPGLALSTNNEQFF. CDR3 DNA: TGCGCCAGCAGAGATCCGGGACTAGCGCTATCTACTAACAATGAGCAGTTCTTC.

The CDR3 here is CASSLANRGGNQPQHF. The CDR3 coding sequence is TGTGCCAGCAGCTTAGCGAACAGGGGGGGCAATCAGCCCCAGCATTTT. The rearrangement joins TRBV7-2 to TRBJ1-5; 8 nucleotides match TRBD1. Germline V lookup: CDR1 SGHTA, CDR2 FQGNSA. The V segment lost 0 bases and the J segment 2 bases; nucleotides outside the gene matches: 3. CDR3 length: 16 residues.

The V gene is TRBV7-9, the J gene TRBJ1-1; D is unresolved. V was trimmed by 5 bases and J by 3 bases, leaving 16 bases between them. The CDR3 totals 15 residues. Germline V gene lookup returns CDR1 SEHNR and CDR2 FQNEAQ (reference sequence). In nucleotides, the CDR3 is TGTGCCAGCAGCCCCCGGCGGATTCTCGACACTGAAGCTTTCTTT. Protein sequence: CASSPRRILDTEAFF.

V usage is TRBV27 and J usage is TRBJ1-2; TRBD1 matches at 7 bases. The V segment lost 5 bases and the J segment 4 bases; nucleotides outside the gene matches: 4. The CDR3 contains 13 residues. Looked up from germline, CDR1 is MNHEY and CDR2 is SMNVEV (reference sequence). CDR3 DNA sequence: TGTGCCAGCAGTGTCCGGGACAGCTATGGCTACACCTTC. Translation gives CASSVRDSYGYTF.

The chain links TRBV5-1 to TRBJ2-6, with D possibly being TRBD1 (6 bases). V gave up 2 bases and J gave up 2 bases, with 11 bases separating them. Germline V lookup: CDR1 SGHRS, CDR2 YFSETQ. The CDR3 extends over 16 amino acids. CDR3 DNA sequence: TGCGCCAGCAGCTTACAGGGTGGGCCTGGGGCCAACGTCCTGACTTTC. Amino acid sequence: CASSLQGGPGANVLTF.

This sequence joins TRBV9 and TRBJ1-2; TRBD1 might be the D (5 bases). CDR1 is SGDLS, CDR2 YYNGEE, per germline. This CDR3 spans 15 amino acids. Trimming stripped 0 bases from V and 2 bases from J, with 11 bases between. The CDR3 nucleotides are TGTGCCAGCAGCGTAGGCCAGGGTTGGAACTATGGCTACACCTTC. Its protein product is CASSVGQGWNYGYTF. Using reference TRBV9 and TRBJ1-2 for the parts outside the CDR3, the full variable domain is DSGVTQTPKHLITATGQRVTLRCSPRSGDLSVYWYQQSLDQGLQFLIQYYNGEERAKGNILERFSAQQFPDLHSELNLSSLELGDSALYFCASSVGQGWNYGYTFGSGTRLTVV.

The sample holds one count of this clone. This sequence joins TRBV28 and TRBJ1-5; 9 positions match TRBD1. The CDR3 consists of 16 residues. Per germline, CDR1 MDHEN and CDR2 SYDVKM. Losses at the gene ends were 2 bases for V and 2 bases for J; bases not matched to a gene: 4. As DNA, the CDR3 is TGTGCCAGCAGTTTAAACAGGGGGCAGGGCAATCAGCCCCAGCATTTT. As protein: CASSLNRGQGNQPQHF.

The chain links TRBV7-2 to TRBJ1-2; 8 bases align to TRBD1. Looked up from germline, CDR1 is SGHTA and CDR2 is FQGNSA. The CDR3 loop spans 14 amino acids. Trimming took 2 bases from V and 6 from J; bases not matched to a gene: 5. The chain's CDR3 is CASSLMSGGDGYTF. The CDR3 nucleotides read TGTGCCAGCAGCTTAATGTCAGGGGGCGATGGCTACACCTTC. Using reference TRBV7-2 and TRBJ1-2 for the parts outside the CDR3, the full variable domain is GAGVSQSPSNKVTEKGKDVELRCDPISGHTALYWYRQSLGQGLEFLIYFQGNSAPDKSGLPSDRFSAERTGGSVSTLTIQRTQQEDSAVYLCASSLMSGGDGYTFGSGTRLTVV.

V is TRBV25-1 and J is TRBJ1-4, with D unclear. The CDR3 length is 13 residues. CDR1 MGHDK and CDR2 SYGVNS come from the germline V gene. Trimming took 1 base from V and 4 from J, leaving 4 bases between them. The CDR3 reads CASSESYNEKLFF. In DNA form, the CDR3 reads TGTGCCAGCAGTGAATCTTATAATGAAAAACTGTTTTTT.

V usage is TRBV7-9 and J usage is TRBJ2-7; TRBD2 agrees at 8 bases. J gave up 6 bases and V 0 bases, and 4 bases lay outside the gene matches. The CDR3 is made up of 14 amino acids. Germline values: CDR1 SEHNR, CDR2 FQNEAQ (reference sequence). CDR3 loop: CASSLAREASEQYF. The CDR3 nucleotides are TGTGCCAGCAGCTTAGCGCGGGAGGCAAGCGAGCAGTACTTC.

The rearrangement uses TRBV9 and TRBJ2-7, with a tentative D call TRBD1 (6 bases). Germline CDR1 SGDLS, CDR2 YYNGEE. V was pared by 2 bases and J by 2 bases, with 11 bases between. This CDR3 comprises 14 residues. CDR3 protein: CASSVGQIPYEQYF. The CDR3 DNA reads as TGTGCCAGCAGCGTTGGACAGATCCCCTACGAGCAGTACTTC.

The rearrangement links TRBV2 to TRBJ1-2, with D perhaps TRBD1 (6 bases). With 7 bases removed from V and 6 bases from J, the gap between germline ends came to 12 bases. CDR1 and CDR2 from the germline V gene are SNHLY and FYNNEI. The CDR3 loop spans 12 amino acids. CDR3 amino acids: CASTSAGDGYTF. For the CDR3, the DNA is TGTGCCAGCACCAGTGCAGGGGATGGCTACACCTTC. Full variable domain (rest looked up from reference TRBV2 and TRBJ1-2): EPEVTQTPSHQVTQMGQEVILRCVPISNHLYFYWYRQILGQKVEFLVSFYNNEISEKSEIFDDQFSVERPDGSNFTLKIRSTKLEDSAMYFCASTSAGDGYTFGSGTRLTVV.

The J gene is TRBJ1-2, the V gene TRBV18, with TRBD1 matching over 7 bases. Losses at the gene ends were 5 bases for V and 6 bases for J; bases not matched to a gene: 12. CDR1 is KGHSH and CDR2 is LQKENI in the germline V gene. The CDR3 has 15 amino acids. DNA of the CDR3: TGTGCCAGCTCAGCACGACAGGGCCCCGATGATGGCTACACCTTC. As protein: CASSARQGPDDGYTF.

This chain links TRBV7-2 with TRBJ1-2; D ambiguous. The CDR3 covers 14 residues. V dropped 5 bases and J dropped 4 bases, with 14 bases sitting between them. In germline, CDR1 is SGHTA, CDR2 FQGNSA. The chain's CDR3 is CASSPARGSYGYTF. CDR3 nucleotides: TGTGCCAGCAGCCCCGCCCGGGGTTCCTATGGCTACACCTTC.